The next 19 T cell receptor beta chains were all read from a single sample in a study of T cell repertoires in cytomegalovirus infection. TCRdb analysed the reads with MiXCR anew, one entry per CDR3 protein. Among 200,000 to 250,000 distinct CDR3 sequences listed, approximately 24% were seen once. Sequencing was performed on CD8+ T cells from PBMCs. All receptors come from a human donor in good health (CMV status not recorded). Some clones in this sample may be carry-over from other donors' samples.

This clonotype was detected a few times. The rearrangement links TRBV19 to TRBJ2-2; D assignment may be TRBD1 or TRBD2 (5 bases each). CDR1 LNHDA and CDR2 SQIVND come from the germline V gene (reference sequence). V was cut by 3 bases and J by 5 bases, with 7 bases left in between. CDR3 length: 13 amino acids. In nucleotides, the CDR3 is TGTGCCAGTAGTATGTGGGGGACCGGGGAGCTGTTTTTT. Translation: CASSMWGTGELFF.

This CDR3 reads CAIRPDTGDQADTQYF. The CDR3 DNA is TGTGCCATCAGACCCGATACAGGGGATCAGGCAGATACGCAGTATTTT. This rearrangement joins TRBV7-3 to TRBJ2-3, with 7 bases that match TRBD1. The V segment lost 10 bases and the J segment 4 bases; nucleotides outside the gene matches: 17. Germline V gene data show CDR1 as SGHTA and CDR2 as FQGTGA. The CDR3 sequence is 16 residues long.

A few counts support this clonotype. CDR3 nucleotide sequence: TGTGCCAGCAGTTCCGGGACAGGGGGGGACAATGAGCAGTTCTTC. It yields the protein CASSSGTGGDNEQFF. This chain connects TRBV28 to TRBJ2-1; 11 bases fit TRBD1. The CDR3 is made up of 15 amino acids. CDR1 and CDR2 from the germline V gene are MDHEN and SYDVKM. V was clipped by 4 bases and J by 5 bases; unmatched bases: 4.

This clonotype was picked up a small number of times. V gene TRBV28 combines with J gene TRBJ1-5; TRBD1 might be the D (6 bases). Germline V gene lookup returns CDR1 MDHEN and CDR2 SYDVKM. The CDR3 totals 15 residues. V was trimmed by 7 bases and J by 3 bases, leaving 16 bases between them. The CDR3 DNA reads as TGTGCCAGCATCACTAGGGGGGGGTTCAATCAGCCCCAGCATTTT. It specifies CASITRGGFNQPQHF.

This clonotype turned up a few times. The CDR3 sequence is CASSSSAETQYF. The CDR3 region has the DNA TGTGCCAGCAGCTCTAGTGCAGAGACCCAGTACTTC. V is TRBV7-8 and J is TRBJ2-5; the D is unclear. Trimming cost V 4 bases and J 4 bases, with 7 bases left between them. CDR1 is SGHVS and CDR2 is FQNEAQ in the germline V gene. This CDR3 is built from 12 residues.

Many counts were recorded for this clonotype. The chain employs TRBV6-5 and TRBJ1-2; maybe TRBD1 (6 bases). V was trimmed by 2 bases and J by 4 bases, leaving 8 bases between them. The CDR3 is made up of 13 amino acids. Germline loops: CDR1 MNHEY, CDR2 SVGAGI. The CDR3 sequence: CASSYTTGYGYTF. The CDR3 nucleotides are TGTGCCAGCAGTTACACGACAGGCTATGGCTACACCTTC.

The gene calls are TRBV20-1 and TRBJ2-7; no firm D call. This CDR3 has 12 residues. The V end lost 5 bases, the J end lost 0 bases, and 8 bases lay between the germline ends. CDR1 is DFQATT, CDR2 SNEGSKA, per germline (reference sequence). CDR3 coding DNA: TGCAGTGCTTTAAGCAGCTCCTACGAGCAGTACTTC. This translates into CSALSSSYEQYF.

Only a few counts were recorded for this clonotype. V is TRBV6-2 or TRBV6-3 and J is TRBJ2-4; D might be TRBD1 (5 bases). Germline assignment: CDR1 MNHEY and CDR2 SVGEGT. The ends were cut back, 5 bases at V and 4 bases at J, with 15 bases in the middle. The CDR3 is made up of 15 amino acids. CDR3 protein: CASSNVRVLKNIQYF. The CDR3 bases are TGTGCCAGCAGTAATGTCAGGGTGTTGAAAAACATTCAGTACTTC.

The chain links TRBV2 to TRBJ1-2, with a possible D match to TRBD1 (5 bases). With 6 bases removed from V and 4 bases from J, the gap between germline ends came to 18 bases. The CDR3 loop spans 15 amino acids. Germline V gene data show CDR1 as SNHLY and CDR2 as FYNNEI. CDR3 amino acids: CASSATGDRLYGYTF. The CDR3 DNA follows: TGTGCCAGCAGCGCCACGGGGGATCGACTCTATGGCTACACCTTC.

This chain joins TRBV6-6 and TRBJ2-7, with 7 bases fitting TRBD1. V was clipped by 6 bases and J by 4 bases; unmatched bases: 6. Germline CDR1 is MNHNY and CDR2 is SVGAGI (reference sequence). The CDR3 sequence is 13 residues long. CDR3 residues: CASSYDREYEQYF. For the CDR3, the DNA is TGTGCCAGCAGCTACGACAGGGAGTACGAGCAGTACTTC.

The genes are TRBV2 and TRBJ1-5, with D perhaps TRBD1 (5 bases). Trimming left V 4 bases short and J 0 bases short, with 10 bases between. CDR1 SNHLY and CDR2 FYNNEI come from the germline V gene. The CDR3 is made up of 15 amino acids. The CDR3 bases are TGTGCCAGCAGTGGGACAACGAATAGCAATCAGCCCCAGCATTTT. Protein product: CASSGTTNSNQPQHF. Filled out from reference TRBV2 and TRBJ1-5, the complete variable domain reads EPEVTQTPSHQVTQMGQEVILRCVPISNHLYFYWYRQILGQKVEFLVSFYNNEISEKSEIFDDQFSVERPDGSNFTLKIRSTKLEDSAMYFCASSGTTNSNQPQHFGDGTRLSIL.

This clonotype was counted between two and nine times. The J gene is TRBJ1-5, the V gene TRBV28; a possible D gene is TRBD1 (6 bases). CDR1 and CDR2 (germline): MDHEN, SYDVKM. V gave up 4 bases and J gave up 7 bases, with 11 bases separating them. The CDR3 spans 13 residues. The CDR3 reads CASSSEGGQPQHF. The CDR3 nucleotides read TGTGCCAGCAGTTCAGAAGGGGGGCAGCCCCAGCATTTT.

The rearrangement links TRBV7-8 to TRBJ1-2; tentatively, D is TRBD1 (5 bases). The CDR3 runs 11 residues. Germline V gene sequence: CDR1 SGHVS, CDR2 FQNEAQ. V was pared by 9 bases and J by 8 bases, with 13 bases between. This CDR3 is CASSGGEGYTF. The CDR3 bases are TGTGCCAGTTCCGGGGGGGAGGGCTACACCTTC. Combining the CDR3 with reference TRBV7-8 and TRBJ1-2 gives the whole variable domain GAGVSQSPRYKVAKRGQDVALRCDPISGHVSLFWYQQALGQGPEFLTYFQNEAQLDKSGLPSDRFFAERPEGSVSTLKIQRTQQEDSAVYLCASSGGEGYTFGSGTRLTVV.

This clonotype has at least ten counts. The chain uses TRBV10-2 and TRBJ2-7; D is undetermined. The CDR3 runs to 11 residues. Germline assignment: CDR1 WSHSY and CDR2 SAAADI. Trimming stripped 7 bases from V and 0 bases from J, with 4 bases between. CDR3 sequence: CASTGSYEQYF. CDR3 DNA sequence: TGCGCCAGCACCGGCTCCTACGAGCAGTACTTC.

This clonotype was seen at least ten times. V is TRBV19 and J is TRBJ1-3; D ambiguous. The CDR3 has 16 amino acids. V was shortened by 2 bases and J by 4 bases, with 15 bases between the two germline ends. The germline CDR1 and CDR2 sequences are LNHDA and SQIVND (reference sequence). The CDR3 nucleotides read TGTGCCAGTAGTATACCTGGGCTTTCAAGAGGAAACACCATATATTTT. This translates into CASSIPGLSRGNTIYF.

This clonotype was seen ten or more times. The CDR3 region has the DNA TGTGCCAGCAGTTTAGCACAGTACAATGAGCAGTTCTTC. Encoded protein: CASSLAQYNEQFF. This chain joins TRBV12-3 or TRBV12-4 and TRBJ2-1; no clear D gene. This CDR3 spans 13 amino acids. Trimming removed 0 bases at V and 4 bases at J, with 4 bases between.

This clonotype has just a few counts. The chain has TRBV28 and TRBJ1-2; no reliable D call. With 10 bases removed from V and 4 bases from J, the gap between germline ends came to 16 bases. CDR3 length: 13 residues. Germline CDR1 MDHEN, CDR2 SYDVKM. The CDR3 is CATPREDRYGYTF. The CDR3 DNA follows: TGTGCCACCCCCCGGGAGGATCGCTATGGCTACACCTTC.

The gene calls are TRBV9 and TRBJ2-2, with 12 nucleotides matching TRBD1. This CDR3 is built from 15 residues. The trim removed 3 bases at V and 7 bases at J, leaving 4 bases unmatched. Germline CDR1 and CDR2: SGDLS and YYNGEE. DNA of the CDR3: TGTGCCAGCAGCGGGGACAGGGGGCTGGACGGGGAGCTGTTTTTT. Protein sequence: CASSGDRGLDGELFF.

This chain joins TRBV12-3 or TRBV12-4 and TRBJ1-2, with D possibly being TRBD1 (6 bases). The CDR3 contains 12 residues. Trimming removed 6 bases at V and 3 bases at J, with 8 bases between. As DNA, the CDR3 is TGTGCCAGCAGACAGGGTGACTATGGCTACACCTTC. Translating it yields CASRQGDYGYTF.